These T cell receptor beta chains were read from a single sample in a study of T-cell reconstitution after alpha-beta-depleted transplantation in children. A single record per CDR3 protein comes from TCRdb applying MiXCR to the PCR reads. The sample has 500,000 to 650,000 distinct CDR3 sequences; over 10% are singletons. The sample here was PBMCs, mostly from graft donor cells, taken 360 days after TCRalphabeta/CD19-depleted stem cell transplant. The source of these receptors is a male patient between 10 and 17 years old who had a stem cell transplant for acute myeloid leukemia, so the T cells may come from the graft donor. CDR3s include the opening cysteine and the closing phenylalanine or tryptophan. D genes are given only for firm matches. The size field is filled for only some rows; it gives once, few, many or a size class.

CDR3aa: CASSFTYYSAASGLFTDTQYF
CDR3nt: TGTGCCAGCAGTTTTACCTACTATTCTGCCGCCTCGGGCCTGTTCACAGATACGCAGTATTTT
v_gene: TRBV28
d_gene: NA
abundance: NA
j_gene: TRBJ2-3

CDR3aa: CASSQDLNRGRF
CDR3nt: TGTGCCAGCAGCCAAGATTTGAACAGGGGGCGTTTC
v_gene: TRBV4-2
d_gene: TRBD1
abundance: NA
j_gene: TRBJ2-7

CDR3aa: CASSLNLGGGDREAFF
CDR3nt: TGTGCCAGCAGTTTAAATTTGGGAGGAGGAGACAGGGAAGCTTTCTTT
v_gene: TRBV12-3/TRBV12-4
d_gene: NA
abundance: few
j_gene: TRBJ1-1

CDR3aa: CATSRDLGGTDTQYF
CDR3nt: TGTGCCACCAGCAGAGATCTGGGCGGCACAGATACGCAGTATTTT
v_gene: TRBV15
d_gene: NA
abundance: many
j_gene: TRBJ2-3

CDR3aa: CASSPGTSGRTDTQYF
CDR3nt: TGTGCCAGCAGTCCCGGGACTAGCGGGAGAACAGATACGCAGTATTTT
v_gene: TRBV27
d_gene: TRBD2
abundance: NA
j_gene: TRBJ2-3

CDR3aa: CASSPSGPLNTGELFF
CDR3nt: TGTGCCAGCAGCCCTAGCGGGCCCCTCAACACCGGGGAGCTGTTTTTT
v_gene: TRBV7-2
d_gene: TRBD2
abundance: NA
j_gene: TRBJ2-2

CDR3aa: CASSLVGMTSGISYEQYF
CDR3nt: TGCGCCAGCAGCTTGGTAGGGATGACTAGCGGGATTTCCTACGAGCAGTACTTC
v_gene: TRBV5-1
d_gene: TRBD2
abundance: many
j_gene: TRBJ2-7

CDR3aa: CASSLFRLSGANVLTF
CDR3nt: TGTGCCAGCAGTTTATTCCGACTTTCTGGGGCCAACGTCCTGACTTTC
v_gene: TRBV28
d_gene: NA
abundance: few
j_gene: TRBJ2-6

CDR3aa: CASSLGADQETQYF
CDR3nt: TGTGCCAGCAGCTTAGGGGCCGACCAAGAGACCCAGTACTTC
v_gene: TRBV11-2
d_gene: NA
abundance: few
j_gene: TRBJ2-5

CDR3aa: CASSLQVAANSKETQYF
CDR3nt: TGCGCCAGCAGCCTCCAGGTCGCGGCTAACTCTAAAGAGACCCAGTACTTC
v_gene: TRBV5-1
d_gene: NA
abundance: few
j_gene: TRBJ2-5

CDR3aa: CSAWPTEPQHF
CDR3nt: TGCAGTGCTTGGCCTACGGAGCCCCAGCATTTT
v_gene: TRBV20-1
d_gene: NA
abundance: NA
j_gene: TRBJ1-5

CDR3aa: CASSPRVPGELFF
CDR3nt: TGCGCCAGCAGCCCCAGGGTGCCCGGGGAGCTGTTTTTT
v_gene: TRBV5-1
d_gene: NA
abundance: few
j_gene: TRBJ2-2

CDR3aa: CATSQFTGELFF
CDR3nt: TGTGCCACCAGTCAGTTCACCGGGGAGCTGTTTTTT
v_gene: TRBV24-1
d_gene: NA
abundance: few
j_gene: TRBJ2-2

CDR3aa: CASSFAGLAGGPNLYNEQFF
CDR3nt: TGCGCCAGCAGCTTTGCGGGACTAGCGGGAGGGCCAAATCTCTACAATGAGCAGTTCTTC
v_gene: TRBV5-1
d_gene: TRBD2
abundance: few
j_gene: TRBJ2-1

CDR3aa: CASSYRTALLPNTIYF
CDR3nt: TGTGCCAGCAGTTATAGGACGGCACTTCTTCCGAACACCATATATTTT
v_gene: TRBV6-5
d_gene: NA
abundance: NA
j_gene: TRBJ1-3

CDR3aa: CASAIRDRVFSGANVLTF
CDR3nt: TGTGCCAGCGCGATAAGGGACAGGGTTTTCTCTGGGGCCAACGTCCTGACTTTC
v_gene: TRBV19
d_gene: TRBD1
abundance: NA
j_gene: TRBJ2-6

CDR3aa: CASTHRGTLYNEQFF
CDR3nt: TGTGCCAGCACCCACCGAGGGACCCTCTACAATGAGCAGTTCTTC
v_gene: TRBV7-8
d_gene: NA
abundance: few
j_gene: TRBJ2-1

CDR3aa: CASSTVLSDTQYF
CDR3nt: TGTGCCAGCAGCACCGTACTCTCAGATACGCAGTATTTT
v_gene: TRBV7-3
d_gene: NA
abundance: NA
j_gene: TRBJ2-3

CDR3aa: CASSRLAPEDF
CDR3nt: TGTGCCAGCAGTCGACTAGCGCCCGAGGACTTC
v_gene: TRBV12-3/TRBV12-4
d_gene: TRBD2
abundance: many
j_gene: TRBJ2-5

CDR3aa: CASSKITPRVQETQYF
CDR3nt: TGTGCCAGCAGCAAAATCACTCCGAGGGTCCAAGAGACCCAGTACTTC
v_gene: TRBV21-1
d_gene: NA
abundance: many
j_gene: TRBJ2-5

CDR3aa: CSVEYGWQGLEQYF
CDR3nt: TGCAGCGTTGAATACGGTTGGCAGGGGCTCGAGCAGTACTTC
v_gene: TRBV29-1
d_gene: NA
abundance: NA
j_gene: TRBJ2-7

CDR3aa: CASSVALADPNTGELFF
CDR3nt: TGTGCCAGCAGCGTAGCTCTAGCGGACCCGAACACCGGGGAGCTGTTTTTT
v_gene: TRBV9
d_gene: TRBD2
abundance: few
j_gene: TRBJ2-2

CDR3aa: CAWSVSGVSGANVLTF
CDR3nt: TGTGCCTGGAGTGTATCCGGAGTCTCTGGGGCCAACGTCCTGACTTTC
v_gene: TRBV30
d_gene: NA
abundance: few
j_gene: TRBJ2-6

CDR3aa: CASSQGLGLAGELFF
CDR3nt: TGTGCCAGCAGCCAGGGCCTCGGATTGGCCGGGGAGCTGTTTTTT
v_gene: TRBV14
d_gene: NA
abundance: NA
j_gene: TRBJ2-2

CDR3aa: CSAPGSPLSYNEQFF
CDR3nt: TGCAGTGCCCCCGGTAGCCCCCTATCCTACAATGAGCAGTTCTTC
v_gene: TRBV20-1
d_gene: NA
abundance: NA
j_gene: TRBJ2-1

CDR3aa: CASSFWDSNTGELFF
CDR3nt: TGTGCCAGCAGTTTCTGGGACAGCAACACCGGGGAGCTGTTTTTT
v_gene: TRBV28
d_gene: TRBD1
abundance: few
j_gene: TRBJ2-2

CDR3aa: CASAGRASYEQYF
CDR3nt: TGTGCCAGCGCAGGGAGGGCCAGCTACGAGCAGTACTTC
v_gene: TRBV19
d_gene: TRBD2
abundance: few
j_gene: TRBJ2-7

CDR3aa: CASSTINGGATEAFF
CDR3nt: TGTGCCAGCTCAACGATAAATGGGGGAGCCACTGAAGCTTTCTTT
v_gene: TRBV18
d_gene: NA
abundance: once
j_gene: TRBJ1-1

CDR3aa: CATSRVNYTNNEQFF
CDR3nt: TGTGCCACCAGCAGAGTGAACTATACCAACAATGAGCAGTTCTTC
v_gene: TRBV15
d_gene: NA
abundance: few
j_gene: TRBJ2-1

CDR3aa: CASRGGGISAKLFF
CDR3nt: TGTGCCAGCCGTGGCGGAGGGATTTCCGCAAAACTGTTTTTT
v_gene: TRBV6-1
d_gene: NA
abundance: few
j_gene: TRBJ1-4

CDR3aa: CASSDHNTDTQYF
CDR3nt: TGTGCCAGCAGTGATCACAACACAGATACGCAGTATTTT
v_gene: TRBV6-1
d_gene: NA
abundance: few
j_gene: TRBJ2-3

CDR3aa: CASSWAAGAEAFF
CDR3nt: TGTGCCAGCAGTTGGGCAGCAGGCGCTGAAGCTTTCTTT
v_gene: TRBV6-2/TRBV6-3
d_gene: NA
abundance: NA
j_gene: TRBJ1-1

CDR3aa: CSARLRDRDRGETQYF
CDR3nt: TGCAGTGCTAGATTGAGGGACAGGGATAGGGGAGAGACCCAGTACTTC
v_gene: TRBV20-1
d_gene: TRBD1
abundance: NA
j_gene: TRBJ2-5

CDR3aa: CASSPWEDVYNEQFF
CDR3nt: TGTGCCAGCAGCCCGTGGGAGGACGTCTACAATGAGCAGTTCTTC
v_gene: TRBV7-2
d_gene: NA
abundance: few
j_gene: TRBJ2-1

CDR3aa: CASSPTAGGPWDTQYF
CDR3nt: TGTGCCAGCAGTCCGACAGCGGGAGGGCCATGGGATACGCAGTATTTT
v_gene: TRBV28
d_gene: TRBD2
abundance: NA
j_gene: TRBJ2-3

CDR3aa: CASSLARTGGEGNQPQHF
CDR3nt: TGTGCCAGCAGTTTAGCGCGGACAGGGGGGGAGGGCAATCAGCCCCAGCATTTT
v_gene: TRBV12-3/TRBV12-4
d_gene: TRBD1
abundance: NA
j_gene: TRBJ1-5

CDR3aa: CSVAGPTTGELFF
CDR3nt: TGCAGCGTCGCGGGACCGACCACCGGGGAGCTGTTTTTT
v_gene: TRBV29-1
d_gene: NA
abundance: few
j_gene: TRBJ2-2

CDR3aa: CSARARDRMNEKLFF
CDR3nt: TGCAGTGCTAGAGCGAGGGACAGGATGAATGAAAAACTGTTTTTT
v_gene: TRBV20-1
d_gene: TRBD1
abundance: few
j_gene: TRBJ1-4

CDR3aa: CSVENGLAGTYEQYF
CDR3nt: TGCAGCGTTGAAAATGGACTAGCGGGCACCTACGAGCAGTACTTC
v_gene: TRBV29-1
d_gene: TRBD2
abundance: few
j_gene: TRBJ2-7

CDR3aa: CSELADGQETQYF
CDR3nt: TGCAGTGAATTAGCGGACGGACAAGAGACCCAGTACTTC
v_gene: TRBV20-1
d_gene: NA
abundance: once
j_gene: TRBJ2-5

CDR3aa: CSASGWGGVYEQYF
CDR3nt: TGCAGTGCTTCCGGGTGGGGCGGTGTCTACGAGCAGTACTTC
v_gene: TRBV20-1
d_gene: NA
abundance: few
j_gene: TRBJ2-7

CDR3aa: CASSPLGGRALGDTQYF
CDR3nt: TGTGCCAGCAGCCCCTTGGGCGGGAGGGCCCTCGGAGATACGCAGTATTTT
v_gene: TRBV14
d_gene: TRBD2
abundance: NA
j_gene: TRBJ2-3

CDR3aa: CSVVRRQGALYEQYF
CDR3nt: TGCAGCGTTGTCCGGCGGCAGGGGGCCCTGTACGAGCAGTACTTC
v_gene: TRBV29-1
d_gene: TRBD1
abundance: few
j_gene: TRBJ2-7

CDR3aa: CASSFPWTSKEVEFVGAQYF
CDR3nt: TGTGCCAGCAGTTTCCCCTGGACTAGCAAAGAAGTAGAGTTTGTAGGAGCGCAGTATTTT
v_gene: TRBV11-2
d_gene: TRBD2
abundance: NA
j_gene: TRBJ2-3

CDR3aa: CASNLAWGPGELFF
CDR3nt: TGTGCCAGCAACCTCGCATGGGGACCCGGGGAGCTGTTTTTT
v_gene: TRBV28
d_gene: NA
abundance: few
j_gene: TRBJ2-2

CDR3aa: CASSLAVGGDTQYF
CDR3nt: TGTGCCAGCAGCTTGGCCGTGGGAGGTGATACGCAGTATTTT
v_gene: TRBV5-6
d_gene: NA
abundance: NA
j_gene: TRBJ2-3

CDR3aa: CASSQPGLVISDTQYF
CDR3nt: TGTGCCAGCAGCCAACCGGGACTAGTAATTTCAGATACGCAGTATTTT
v_gene: TRBV14
d_gene: TRBD2
abundance: few
j_gene: TRBJ2-3

CDR3aa: CASHTNYGYTF
CDR3nt: TGTGCCAGCCATACTAACTATGGCTACACCTTC
v_gene: TRBV28
d_gene: NA
abundance: few
j_gene: TRBJ1-2

CDR3aa: CASSQDRDAWNYEQYF
CDR3nt: TGCGCCAGCAGCCAAGATCGGGACGCCTGGAACTACGAGCAGTACTTC
v_gene: TRBV4-3
d_gene: NA
abundance: few
j_gene: TRBJ2-7

CDR3aa: CASSQETSGRNSYNEQFF
CDR3nt: TGTGCCAGCAGCCAAGAGACTAGCGGGAGGAATTCCTACAATGAGCAGTTCTTC
v_gene: TRBV4-2
d_gene: TRBD2
abundance: few
j_gene: TRBJ2-1

CDR3aa: CSVEDPGREQFF
CDR3nt: TGCAGCGTCGAAGACCCCGGACGGGAGCAGTTCTTC
v_gene: TRBV29-1
d_gene: NA
abundance: many
j_gene: TRBJ2-1

CDR3aa: CASSYLAEETQYF
CDR3nt: TGTGCCAGCAGTTATTTAGCGGAAGAGACCCAGTACTTC
v_gene: TRBV6-2/TRBV6-3
d_gene: NA
abundance: NA
j_gene: TRBJ2-5

CDR3aa: CSVGLAGAPNEQFF
CDR3nt: TGCAGCGTTGGACTAGCGGGGGCGCCCAATGAGCAGTTCTTC
v_gene: TRBV29-1
d_gene: TRBD2
abundance: NA
j_gene: TRBJ2-1

CDR3aa: CASSLAAHFVTLVEQYF
CDR3nt: TGTGCCAGCAGCTTAGCGGCTCATTTTGTGACGCTCGTCGAGCAGTACTTC
v_gene: TRBV7-2
d_gene: NA
abundance: NA
j_gene: TRBJ2-7

CDR3aa: CASRTRRIPLF
CDR3nt: TGTGCCAGCAGGACACGACGTATCCCCCTCTTC
v_gene: TRBV5-8
d_gene: NA
abundance: few
j_gene: TRBJ2-1